This TCR beta chain is from a study of PD-1 blockade in mismatch repair-deficient tumors. Study-level background: All were previously treated, progressing patients with eleven to twelve mismatch repair-deficient cancer types.

V lost 3 bases to trimming and J lost 3 bases; unmatched junction nucleotides: 6. The germline V gene has CDR1 SGHNT and CDR2 YYREEE (reference sequence). There are 15 residues in the CDR3. All patients were mismatch repair deficient, assessed by either PCR or immunohistochemistry. TCR sequencing covered a few patients who responded to pembrolizumab. Of note for this clone: Its antigen is as yet unknown.

Profiling relied on immunoSEQ multiplex PCR, and the TCRdb table lists in-frame clones only, not all of them. This sample has 100,000 or so clones; approximately 83% occur once, and the top ten carry around 6.5%. Study findings and constraints: Tumor-resident clones, often undetectable pretreatment in blood, expanded then contracted after pembrolizumab.

The material sequenced was peripheral blood, taken about eight months after starting pembrolizumab. The chain is built from TRBV5-4 and TRBJ2-1; 7 positions agree with TRBD2. This receptor was taken from an adult with mismatch repair-deficient cancer. CDR3 residues: CASSSTSANYNEQFF. CDR3 bases: TGTGCCAGCAGCTCCACTAGCGCCAACTACAATGAGCAGTTCTTC.